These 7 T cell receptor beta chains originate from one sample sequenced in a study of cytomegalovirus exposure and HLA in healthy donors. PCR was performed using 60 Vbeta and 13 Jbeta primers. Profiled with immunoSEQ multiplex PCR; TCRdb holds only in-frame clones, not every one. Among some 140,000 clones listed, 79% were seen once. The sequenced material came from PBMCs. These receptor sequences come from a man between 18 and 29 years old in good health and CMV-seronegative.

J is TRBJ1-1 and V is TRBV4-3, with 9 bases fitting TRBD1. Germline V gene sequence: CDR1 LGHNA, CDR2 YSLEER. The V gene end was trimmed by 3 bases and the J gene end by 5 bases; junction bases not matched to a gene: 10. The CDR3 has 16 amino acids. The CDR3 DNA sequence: TGCGCCAGCAGCCAGTACCCTACAGGGGGCAAAACTGAAGCTTTCTTT. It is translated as CASSQYPTGGKTEAFF.

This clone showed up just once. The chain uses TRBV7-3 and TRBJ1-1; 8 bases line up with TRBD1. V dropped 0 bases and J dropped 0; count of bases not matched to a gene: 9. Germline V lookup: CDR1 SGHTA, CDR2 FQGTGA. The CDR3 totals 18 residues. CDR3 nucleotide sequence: TGTGCCAGCAGCTTAACCGAGGACAGGGAGAACATGAACACTGAAGCTTTCTTT. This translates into CASSLTEDRENMNTEAFF.

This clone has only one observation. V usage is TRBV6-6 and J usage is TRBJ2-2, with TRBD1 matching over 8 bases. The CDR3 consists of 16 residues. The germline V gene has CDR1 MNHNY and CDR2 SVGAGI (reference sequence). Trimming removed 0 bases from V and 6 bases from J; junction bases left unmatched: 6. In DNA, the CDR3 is TGTGCCAGCAGTTACTCGCGGCAGGGGGCGTCCGGGGAGCTGTTTTTT. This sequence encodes CASSYSRQGASGELFF.

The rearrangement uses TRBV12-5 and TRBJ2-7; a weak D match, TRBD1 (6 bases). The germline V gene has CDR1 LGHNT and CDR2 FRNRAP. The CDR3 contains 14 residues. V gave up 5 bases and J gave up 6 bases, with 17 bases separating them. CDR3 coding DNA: TGTGCTAGTGGTCCAGGACAGTCCTCGGGCGAGCAGTACTTC. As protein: CASGPGQSSGEQYF. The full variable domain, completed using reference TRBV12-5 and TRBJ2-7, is DARVTQTPRHKVTEMGQEVTMRCQPILGHNTVFWYRQTMMQGLELLAYFRNRAPLDDSGMPKDRFSAEMPDATLATLKIQPSEPRDSAVYFCASGPGQSSGEQYFGPGTRLTVT.

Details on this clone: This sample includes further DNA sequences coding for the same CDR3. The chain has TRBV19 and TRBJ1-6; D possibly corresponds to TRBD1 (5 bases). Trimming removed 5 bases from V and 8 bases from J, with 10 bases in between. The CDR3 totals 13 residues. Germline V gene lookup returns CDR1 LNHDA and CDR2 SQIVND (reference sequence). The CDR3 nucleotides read TGTGCCAGTAGTTGGGGGAGGGATTCACCCCTCCACTTT. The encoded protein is CASSWGRDSPLHF.

In DNA, the CDR3 is TGTGCCAGCAGCTTAGGGATGACAGAGATCTCCATCTACGAGCAGTACTTC. This encodes CASSLGMTEISIYEQYF. The chain couples TRBV7-9 to TRBJ2-7, with D tentatively TRBD1 (5 bases). Germline loops: CDR1 SEHNR, CDR2 FQNEAQ (reference sequence). The CDR3 runs to 17 residues. The V and J ends lost 1 base and 3 bases respectively, with 19 bases between them.

This CDR3 reads CASSQIIGQSKDTQYF. Here the CDR3 DNA reads TGTGCCAGCAGCCAAATCATCGGACAGTCAAAAGATACGCAGTATTTT. The chain has TRBV13 and TRBJ2-3; D is possibly TRBD1 (6 bases). Germline V lookup: CDR1 PRHDT, CDR2 FYEKMQ (reference sequence). Trimming removed 5 bases from V and 5 bases from J, with 20 bases in between. CDR3 length: 16 residues.